This T cell receptor beta chain was recorded in a study of blood T cell repertoires in COVID-19. The V gene's germline CDR1 is SGHTA and CDR2 FQGTGA. V gave up 5 bases and J gave up 0 bases; unmatched junction bases: 8. The length of the CDR3 is 19 residues. Data came from immunoSEQ multiplex PCR; TCRdb stores just in-frame clones and leaves some out. The table lists fewer than 300,000 clones, 70% to 90% of them singletons, with over 5.5% in the top ten. The chain links TRBV7-3 to TRBJ2-1, with 15 bases matching TRBD2. Sequencing was performed on peripheral blood. The sequence derives from a woman aged 50 to 60 with COVID-19, enrolled during active disease. CDR3 region: CASSIKGLAGGRSYNEQFF. CDR3 nucleotide sequence: TGTGCCAGCAGCATAAAGGGACTAGCGGGAGGACGCTCCTACAATGAGCAGTTCTTC.